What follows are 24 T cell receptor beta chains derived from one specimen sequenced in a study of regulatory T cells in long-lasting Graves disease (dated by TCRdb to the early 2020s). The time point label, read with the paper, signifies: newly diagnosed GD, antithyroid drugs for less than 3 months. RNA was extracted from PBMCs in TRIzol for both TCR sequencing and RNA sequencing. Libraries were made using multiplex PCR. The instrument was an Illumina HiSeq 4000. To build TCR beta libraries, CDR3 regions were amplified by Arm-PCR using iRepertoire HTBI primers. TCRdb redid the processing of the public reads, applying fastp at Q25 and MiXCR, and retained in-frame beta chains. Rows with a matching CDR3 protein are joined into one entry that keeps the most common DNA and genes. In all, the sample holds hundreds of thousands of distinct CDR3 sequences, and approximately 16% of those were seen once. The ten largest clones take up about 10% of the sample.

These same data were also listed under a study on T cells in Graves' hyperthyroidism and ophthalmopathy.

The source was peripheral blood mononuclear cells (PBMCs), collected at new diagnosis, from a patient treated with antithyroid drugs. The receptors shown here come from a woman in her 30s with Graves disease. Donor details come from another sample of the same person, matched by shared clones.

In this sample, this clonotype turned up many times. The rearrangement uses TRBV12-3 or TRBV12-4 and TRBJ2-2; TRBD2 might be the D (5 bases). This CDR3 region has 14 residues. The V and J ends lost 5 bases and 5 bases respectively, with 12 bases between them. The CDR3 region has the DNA TGTGCCAGCAGTGTGGGAACGGGGACCGGGGAGCTGTTTTTT. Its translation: CASSVGTGTGELFF.

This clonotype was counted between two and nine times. The CDR3 loop is CSARSASGSPDTQYF. The CDR3 nucleotides read TGCAGTGCTAGATCGGCTAGCGGGAGCCCAGATACGCAGTATTTT. This chain uses TRBV20-1 with TRBJ2-3; TRBD2 matches 10 bases. The CDR3 length is 15 residues. J was trimmed by 4 bases and V by 2 bases; bases with no gene match: 6. The germline CDR1 and CDR2 sequences are DFQATT and SNEGSKA (reference sequence).

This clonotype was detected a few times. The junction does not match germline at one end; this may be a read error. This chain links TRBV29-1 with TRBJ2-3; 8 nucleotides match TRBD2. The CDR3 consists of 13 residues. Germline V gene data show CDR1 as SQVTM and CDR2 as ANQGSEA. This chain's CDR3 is CSVAGVNTDMQYF. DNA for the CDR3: TGCAGCGTAGCGGGAGTTAACACAGATATGCAGTATTTT.

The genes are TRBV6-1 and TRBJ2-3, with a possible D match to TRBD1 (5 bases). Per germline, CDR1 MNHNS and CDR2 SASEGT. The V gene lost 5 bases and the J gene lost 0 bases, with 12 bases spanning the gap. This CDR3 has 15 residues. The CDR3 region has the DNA TGTGCCAGCAGTCGACAGTCCTGGAGCACAGATACGCAGTATTTT. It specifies CASSRQSWSTDTQYF.

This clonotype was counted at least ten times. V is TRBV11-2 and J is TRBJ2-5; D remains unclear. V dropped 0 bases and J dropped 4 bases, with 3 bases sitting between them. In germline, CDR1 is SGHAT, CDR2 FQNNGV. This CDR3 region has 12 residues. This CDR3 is CASSLDLETQYF. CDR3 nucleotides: TGTGCCAGCAGCTTAGATCTAGAGACCCAGTACTTC.

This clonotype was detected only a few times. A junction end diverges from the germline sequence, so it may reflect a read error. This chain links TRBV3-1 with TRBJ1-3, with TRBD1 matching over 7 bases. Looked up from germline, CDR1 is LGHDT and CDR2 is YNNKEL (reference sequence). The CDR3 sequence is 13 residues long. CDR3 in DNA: TGTGCCAGCAGGCAAGACAGGGCCGACACCATATATTTT. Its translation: CASRQDRADTIYF.

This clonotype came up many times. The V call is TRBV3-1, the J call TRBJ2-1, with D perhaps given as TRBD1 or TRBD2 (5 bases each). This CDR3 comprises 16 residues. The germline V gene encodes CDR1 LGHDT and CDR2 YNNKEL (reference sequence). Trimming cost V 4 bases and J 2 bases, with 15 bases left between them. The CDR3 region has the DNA TGTGCCAGCAGCCGGGATAGGTGGGGGACCTACAATGAGCAGTTCTTC. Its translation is CASSRDRWGTYNEQFF.

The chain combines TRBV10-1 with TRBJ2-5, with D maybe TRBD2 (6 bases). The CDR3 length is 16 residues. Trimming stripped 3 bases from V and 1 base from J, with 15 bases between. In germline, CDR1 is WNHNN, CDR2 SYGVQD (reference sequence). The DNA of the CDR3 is TGCGCCAGCAGTGATGATGGGCAGGGACTCCAAGAGACCCAGTACTTC. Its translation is CASSDDGQGLQETQYF.

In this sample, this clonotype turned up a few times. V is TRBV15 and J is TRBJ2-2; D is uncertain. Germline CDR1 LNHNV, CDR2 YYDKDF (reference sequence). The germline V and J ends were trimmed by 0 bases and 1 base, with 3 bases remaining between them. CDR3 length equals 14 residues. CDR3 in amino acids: CATSRDRNTGELFF. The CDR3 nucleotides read TGTGCCACCAGCAGAGATAGGAACACCGGGGAGCTGTTTTTT. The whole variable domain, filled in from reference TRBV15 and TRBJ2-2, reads DAMVIQNPRYQVTQFGKPVTLSCSQTLNHNVMYWYQQKSSQAPKLLFHYYDKDFNNEADTPDNFQSRRPNTSFCFLDIRSPGLGDTAMYLCATSRDRNTGELFFGEGSRLTVL.

CDR3 protein: CASSAARVNEQYF. CDR3 bases: TGCGCCAGCAGCGCAGCTAGGGTCAACGAGCAGTACTTC. This chain joins TRBV5-1 and TRBJ2-7; unclear D gene. Germline V gene sequence: CDR1 SGHRS, CDR2 YFSETQ. The CDR3 loop spans 13 amino acids. Trimming cost V 4 bases and J 5 bases, with 13 bases left between them. The full variable domain, in which reference TRBV5-1 and TRBJ2-7 provide the parts outside the CDR3, is KAGVTQTPRYLIKTRGQQVTLSCSPISGHRSVSWYQQTPGQGLQFLFEYFSETQRNKGNFPGRFSGRQFSNSRSEMNVSTLELGDSALYLCASSAARVNEQYFGPGTRLTVT.

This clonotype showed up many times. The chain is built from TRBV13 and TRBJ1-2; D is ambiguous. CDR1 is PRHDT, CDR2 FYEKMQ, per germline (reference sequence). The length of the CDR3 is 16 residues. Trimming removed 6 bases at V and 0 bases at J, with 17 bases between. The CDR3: CASSLGSEETNYGYTF. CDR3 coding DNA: TGTGCCAGCAGTTTGGGTAGTGAGGAGACTAACTATGGCTACACCTTC.

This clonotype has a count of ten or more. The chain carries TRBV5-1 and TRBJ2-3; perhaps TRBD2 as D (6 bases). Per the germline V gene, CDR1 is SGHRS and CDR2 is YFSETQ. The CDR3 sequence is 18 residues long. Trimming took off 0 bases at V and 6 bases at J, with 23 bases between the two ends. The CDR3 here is CASSLAPGRRAQGDTQYF. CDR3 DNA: TGCGCCAGCAGCTTGGCCCCTGGGAGGAGAGCCCAAGGGGATACGCAGTATTTT.

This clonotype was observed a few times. Written as DNA, the CDR3 is TGTGCCAGTATTAACAGGGGCAACACCGGGGAGCTGTTTTTT. Translated: CASINRGNTGELFF. The chain couples TRBV19 to TRBJ2-2; TRBD1 matches at 7 bases. CDR3 length: 14 residues. V was pared by 7 bases and J by 2 bases, with 4 bases of the junction left unmatched. CDR1 is LNHDA and CDR2 is SQIVND in the germline V gene (reference sequence).

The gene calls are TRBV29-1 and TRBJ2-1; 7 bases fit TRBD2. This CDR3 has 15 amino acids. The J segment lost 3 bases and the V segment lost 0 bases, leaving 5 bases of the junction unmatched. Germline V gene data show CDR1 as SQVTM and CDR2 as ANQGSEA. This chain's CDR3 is CSVEDGSSGYNEQFF. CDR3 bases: TGCAGCGTTGAAGATGGCTCTAGCGGCTACAATGAGCAGTTCTTC.

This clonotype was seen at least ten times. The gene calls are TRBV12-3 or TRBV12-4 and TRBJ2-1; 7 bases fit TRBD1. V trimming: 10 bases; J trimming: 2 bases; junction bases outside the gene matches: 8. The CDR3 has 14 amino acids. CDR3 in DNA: TGTGCCACCCTGGGACAGTCACCCTACAATGAGCAGTTCTTC. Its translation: CATLGQSPYNEQFF.

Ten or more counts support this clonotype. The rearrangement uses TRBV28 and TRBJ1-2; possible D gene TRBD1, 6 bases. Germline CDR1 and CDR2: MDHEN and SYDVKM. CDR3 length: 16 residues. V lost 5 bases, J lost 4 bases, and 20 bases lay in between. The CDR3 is CASSPLQGGYSYGYTF. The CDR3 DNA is TGTGCCAGCAGTCCCCTACAGGGAGGATATAGCTATGGCTACACCTTC.

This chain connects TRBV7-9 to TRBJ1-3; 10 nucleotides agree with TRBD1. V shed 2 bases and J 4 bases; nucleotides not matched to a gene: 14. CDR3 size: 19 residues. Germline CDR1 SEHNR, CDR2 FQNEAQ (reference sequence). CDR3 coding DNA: TGTGCCAGCAGCTTAATCGACAGGGGGCGAGAACCGGGAGGAAACACCATATATTTT. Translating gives CASSLIDRGREPGGNTIYF. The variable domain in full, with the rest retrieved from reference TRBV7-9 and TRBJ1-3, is DTGVSQNPRHKITKRGQNVTFRCDPISEHNRLYWYRQTLGQGPEFLTYFQNEAQLEKSRLLSDRFSAERPKGSFSTLEIQRTEQGDSAMYLCASSLIDRGREPGGNTIYFGEGSWLTVV.

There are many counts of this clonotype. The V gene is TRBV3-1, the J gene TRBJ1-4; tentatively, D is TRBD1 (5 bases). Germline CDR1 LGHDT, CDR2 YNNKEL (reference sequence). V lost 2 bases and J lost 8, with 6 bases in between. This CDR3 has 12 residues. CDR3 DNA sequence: TGTGCCAGCAGCCAAAGACAGGAAAAACTGTTTTTT. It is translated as CASSQRQEKLFF.

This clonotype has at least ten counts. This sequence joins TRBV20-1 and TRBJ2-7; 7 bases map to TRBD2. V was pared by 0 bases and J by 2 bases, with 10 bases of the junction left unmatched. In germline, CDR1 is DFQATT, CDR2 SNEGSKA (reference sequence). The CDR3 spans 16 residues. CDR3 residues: CSARDHASGNPYEQYF. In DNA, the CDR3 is TGCAGTGCTAGAGATCATGCCAGCGGGAACCCCTACGAGCAGTACTTC.

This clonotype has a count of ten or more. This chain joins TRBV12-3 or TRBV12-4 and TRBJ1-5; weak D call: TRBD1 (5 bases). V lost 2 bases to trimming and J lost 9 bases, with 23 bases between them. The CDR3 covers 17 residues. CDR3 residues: CASSLCPRKTVASPQHF. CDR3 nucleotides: TGTGCCAGCAGTTTATGCCCCCGAAAGACAGTGGCATCGCCCCAGCATTTT.

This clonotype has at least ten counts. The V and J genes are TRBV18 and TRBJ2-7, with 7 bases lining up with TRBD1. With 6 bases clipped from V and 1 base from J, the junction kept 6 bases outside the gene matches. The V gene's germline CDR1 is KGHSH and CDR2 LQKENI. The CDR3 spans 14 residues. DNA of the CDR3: TGTGCCAGCTCGAACCGACAGGGATCCTACGAGCAGTACTTC. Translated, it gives CASSNRQGSYEQYF. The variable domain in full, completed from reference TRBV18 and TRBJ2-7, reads NAGVMQNPRHLVRRRGQEARLRCSPMKGHSHVYWYRQLPEEGLKFMVYLQKENIIDESGMPKERFSAEFPKEGPSILRIQQVVRGDSAAYFCASSNRQGSYEQYFGPGTRLTVT.

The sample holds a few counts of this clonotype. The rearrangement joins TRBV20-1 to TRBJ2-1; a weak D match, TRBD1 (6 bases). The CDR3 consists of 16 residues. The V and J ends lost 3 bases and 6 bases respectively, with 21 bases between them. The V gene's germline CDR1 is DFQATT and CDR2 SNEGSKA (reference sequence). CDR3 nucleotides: TGCAGTGCTAGTACCCCGGGGACAAGTCTCATCAATGAGCAGTTCTTC. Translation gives CSASTPGTSLINEQFF.

In DNA, the CDR3 is TGTGCCAGCAGCTTAACTGGGACCCCGGGGGATGAGCAGTTCTTC. This encodes CASSLTGTPGDEQFF. This sequence joins TRBV7-9 and TRBJ2-1, with D tentatively TRBD2 (6 bases). The CDR3 covers 15 residues. V was cut by 2 bases and J by 8 bases, with 16 bases left in between. Germline V CDR1 and CDR2: SEHNR, FQNEAQ (reference sequence).

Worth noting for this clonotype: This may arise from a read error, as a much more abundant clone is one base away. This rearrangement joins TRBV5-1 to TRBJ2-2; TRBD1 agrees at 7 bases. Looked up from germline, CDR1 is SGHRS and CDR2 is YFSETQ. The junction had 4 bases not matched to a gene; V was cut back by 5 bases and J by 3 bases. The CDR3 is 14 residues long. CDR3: CASRPTGHTGELFF. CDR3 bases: TGCGCCAGCAGGCCGACAGGGCACACCGGGGAGCTGTTTTTT.